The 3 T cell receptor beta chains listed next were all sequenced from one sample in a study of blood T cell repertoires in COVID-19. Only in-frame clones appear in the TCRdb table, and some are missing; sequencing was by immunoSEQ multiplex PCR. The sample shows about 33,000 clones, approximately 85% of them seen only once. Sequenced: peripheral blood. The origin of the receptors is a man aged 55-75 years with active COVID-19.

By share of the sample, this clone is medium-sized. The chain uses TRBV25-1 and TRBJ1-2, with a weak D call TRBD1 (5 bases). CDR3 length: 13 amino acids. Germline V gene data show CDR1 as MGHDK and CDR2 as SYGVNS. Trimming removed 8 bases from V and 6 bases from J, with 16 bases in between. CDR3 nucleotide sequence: TGTGCCAGCGGCCATAACTTAGGGGATGGCTACACCTTC. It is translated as CASGHNLGDGYTF.

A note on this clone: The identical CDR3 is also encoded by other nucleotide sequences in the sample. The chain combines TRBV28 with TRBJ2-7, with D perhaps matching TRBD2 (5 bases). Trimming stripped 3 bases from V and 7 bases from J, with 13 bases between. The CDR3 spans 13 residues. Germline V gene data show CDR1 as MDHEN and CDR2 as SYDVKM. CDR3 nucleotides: TGTGCCAGCAGTTTTGGCTCGGGGTATGAGCAGTACTTC. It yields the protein CASSFGSGYEQYF.

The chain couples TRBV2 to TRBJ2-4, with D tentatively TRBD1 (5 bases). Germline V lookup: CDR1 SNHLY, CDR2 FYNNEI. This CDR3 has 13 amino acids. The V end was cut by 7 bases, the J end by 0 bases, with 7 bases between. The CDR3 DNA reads TGTGCCAGCACAGGGCAAGCCAAAAACATTCAGTACTTC. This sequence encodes CASTGQAKNIQYF. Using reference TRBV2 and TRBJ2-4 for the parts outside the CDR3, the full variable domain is EPEVTQTPSHQVTQMGQEVILRCVPISNHLYFYWYRQILGQKVEFLVSFYNNEISEKSEIFDDQFSVERPDGSNFTLKIRSTKLEDSAMYFCASTGQAKNIQYFGAGTRLSVL.